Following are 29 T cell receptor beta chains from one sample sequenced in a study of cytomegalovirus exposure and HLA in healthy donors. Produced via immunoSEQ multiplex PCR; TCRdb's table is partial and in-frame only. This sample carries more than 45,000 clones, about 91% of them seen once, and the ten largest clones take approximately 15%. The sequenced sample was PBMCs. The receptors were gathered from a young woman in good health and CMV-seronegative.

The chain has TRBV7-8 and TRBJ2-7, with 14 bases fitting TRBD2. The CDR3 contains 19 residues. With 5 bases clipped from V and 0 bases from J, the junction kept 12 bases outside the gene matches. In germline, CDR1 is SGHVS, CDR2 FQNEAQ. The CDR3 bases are TGTGCCAGCAGCAAGGCCGGGACTAGCGGGAGCATGAGCTCCTACGAGCAGTACTTC. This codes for CASSKAGTSGSMSSYEQYF.

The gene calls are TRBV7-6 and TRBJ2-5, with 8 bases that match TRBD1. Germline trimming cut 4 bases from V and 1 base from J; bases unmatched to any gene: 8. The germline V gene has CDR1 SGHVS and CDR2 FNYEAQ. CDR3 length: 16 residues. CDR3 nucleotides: TGTGCCAGCAGCTCGATTCCCAGGGGGCCCCAAGAGACCCAGTACTTC. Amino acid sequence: CASSSIPRGPQETQYF.

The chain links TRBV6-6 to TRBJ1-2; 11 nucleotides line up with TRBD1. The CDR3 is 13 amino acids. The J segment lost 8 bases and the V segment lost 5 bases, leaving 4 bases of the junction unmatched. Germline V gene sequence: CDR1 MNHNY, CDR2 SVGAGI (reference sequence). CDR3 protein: CASSRDRGEGYTF. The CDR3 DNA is TGTGCCAGCAGTAGGGACAGGGGGGAAGGCTACACCTTC.

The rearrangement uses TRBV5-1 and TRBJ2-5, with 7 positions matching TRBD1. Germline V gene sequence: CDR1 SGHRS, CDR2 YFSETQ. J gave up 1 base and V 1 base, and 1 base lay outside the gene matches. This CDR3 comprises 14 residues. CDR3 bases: TGCGCCAGCAGCTTGTCAGGGGGCCAAGAGACCCAGTACTTC. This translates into CASSLSGGQETQYF.

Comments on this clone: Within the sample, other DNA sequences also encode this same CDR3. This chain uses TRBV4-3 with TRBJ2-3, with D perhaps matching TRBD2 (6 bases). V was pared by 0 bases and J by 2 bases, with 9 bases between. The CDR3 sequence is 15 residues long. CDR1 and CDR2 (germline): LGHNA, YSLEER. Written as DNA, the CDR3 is TGCGCCAGCAGCCAAGATGGGGGGATCACAGATACGCAGTATTTT. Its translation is CASSQDGGITDTQYF.

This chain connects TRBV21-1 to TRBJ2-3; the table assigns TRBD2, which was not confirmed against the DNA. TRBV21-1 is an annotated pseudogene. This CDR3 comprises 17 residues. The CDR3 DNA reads TGTGCCAGCTCGCCGGGATCCCACGAATCTAGCACAGATACGCAGTATTTT. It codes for CASSPGSHESSTDTQYF.

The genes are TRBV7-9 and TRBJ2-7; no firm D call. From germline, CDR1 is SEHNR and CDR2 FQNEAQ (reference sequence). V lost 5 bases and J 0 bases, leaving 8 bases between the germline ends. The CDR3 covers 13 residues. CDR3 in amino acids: CASSDLSSYEQYF. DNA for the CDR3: TGTGCCAGCAGCGATCTTAGCTCCTACGAGCAGTACTTC.

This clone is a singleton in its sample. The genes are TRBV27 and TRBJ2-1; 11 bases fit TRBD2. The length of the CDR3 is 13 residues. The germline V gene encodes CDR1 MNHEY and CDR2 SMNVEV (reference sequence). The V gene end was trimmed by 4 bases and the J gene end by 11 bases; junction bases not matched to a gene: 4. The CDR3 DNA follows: TGTGCCAGCAGTTCAATAGCGGGGGGGAAGCAGTTCTTC. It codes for CASSSIAGGKQFF.

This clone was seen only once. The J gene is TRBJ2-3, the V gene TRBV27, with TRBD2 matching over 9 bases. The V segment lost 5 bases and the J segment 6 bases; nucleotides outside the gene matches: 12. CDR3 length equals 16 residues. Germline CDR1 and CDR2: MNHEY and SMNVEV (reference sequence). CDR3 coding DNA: TGTGCCAGCAGTGACCCCTCCAGCGGGGGGCTGGATACGCAGTATTTT. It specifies CASSDPSSGGLDTQYF.

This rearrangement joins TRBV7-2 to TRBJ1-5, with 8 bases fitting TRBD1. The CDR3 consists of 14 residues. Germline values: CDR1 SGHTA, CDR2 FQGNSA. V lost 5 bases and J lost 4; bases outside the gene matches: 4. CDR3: CASSPDRGNQPQHF. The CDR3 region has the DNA TGTGCCAGCAGCCCAGACAGGGGTAATCAGCCCCAGCATTTT. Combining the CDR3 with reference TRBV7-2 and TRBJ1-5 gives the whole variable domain GAGVSQSPSNKVTEKGKDVELRCDPISGHTALYWYRQSLGQGLEFLIYFQGNSAPDKSGLPSDRFSAERTGGSVSTLTIQRTQQEDSAVYLCASSPDRGNQPQHFGDGTRLSIL.

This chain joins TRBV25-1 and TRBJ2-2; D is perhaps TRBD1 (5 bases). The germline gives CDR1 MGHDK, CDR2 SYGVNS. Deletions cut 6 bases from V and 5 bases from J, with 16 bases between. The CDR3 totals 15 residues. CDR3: CASSSQGRRTGELFF. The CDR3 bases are TGTGCCAGCAGCAGCCAGGGAAGGAGAACCGGGGAGCTGTTTTTT.

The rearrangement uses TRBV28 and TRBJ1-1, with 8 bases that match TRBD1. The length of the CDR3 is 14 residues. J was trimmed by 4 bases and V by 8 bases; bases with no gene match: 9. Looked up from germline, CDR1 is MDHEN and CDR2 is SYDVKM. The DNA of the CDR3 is TGTGCCAGCCGGAGTCCGACAGGGGCCACTGAAGCTTTCTTT. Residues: CASRSPTGATEAFF.

The CDR3 sequence is CASSQVGERETQYF. The CDR3 DNA reads as TGTGCCAGCAGCCAAGTCGGGGAGAGGGAGACCCAGTACTTC. V is TRBV4-2 and J is TRBJ2-5; a possible D gene is TRBD2 (5 bases). This CDR3 spans 14 amino acids. V lost 1 base, J lost 5 bases, and 11 bases lay in between. Germline CDR1 reads LGHNA; CDR2 reads YNFKEQ.

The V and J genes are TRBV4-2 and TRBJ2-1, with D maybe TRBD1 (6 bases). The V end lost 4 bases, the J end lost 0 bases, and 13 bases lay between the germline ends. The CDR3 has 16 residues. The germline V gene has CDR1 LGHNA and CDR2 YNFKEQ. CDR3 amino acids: CASSLGTISSYNEQFF. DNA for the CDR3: TGTGCCAGCAGCCTAGGGACAATCAGCTCCTACAATGAGCAGTTCTTC.

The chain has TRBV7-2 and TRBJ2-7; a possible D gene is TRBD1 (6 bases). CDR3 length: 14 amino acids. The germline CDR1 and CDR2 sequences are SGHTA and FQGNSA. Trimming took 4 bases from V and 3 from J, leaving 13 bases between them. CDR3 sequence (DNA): TGTGCCAGCAGCTCGCAGACAGGACTCTACGAGCAGTACTTC. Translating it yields CASSSQTGLYEQYF.

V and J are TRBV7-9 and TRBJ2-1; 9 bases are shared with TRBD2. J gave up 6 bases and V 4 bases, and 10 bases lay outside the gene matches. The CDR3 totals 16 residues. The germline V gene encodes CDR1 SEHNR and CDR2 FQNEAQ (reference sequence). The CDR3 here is CASSSPSGTAINEQFF. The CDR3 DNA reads TGTGCCAGCAGCTCCCCTAGCGGGACCGCCATCAATGAGCAGTTCTTC. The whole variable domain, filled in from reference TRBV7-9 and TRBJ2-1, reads DTGVSQNPRHKITKRGQNVTFRCDPISEHNRLYWYRQTLGQGPEFLTYFQNEAQLEKSRLLSDRFSAERPKGSFSTLEIQRTEQGDSAMYLCASSSPSGTAINEQFFGPGTRLTVL.

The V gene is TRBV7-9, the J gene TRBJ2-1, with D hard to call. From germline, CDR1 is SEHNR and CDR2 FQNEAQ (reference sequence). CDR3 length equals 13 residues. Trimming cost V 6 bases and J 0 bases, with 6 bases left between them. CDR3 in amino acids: CASRSDSYNEQFF. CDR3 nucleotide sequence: TGTGCCAGCAGATCAGACTCCTACAATGAGCAGTTCTTC.

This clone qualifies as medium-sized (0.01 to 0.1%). The chain's CDR3 is CASSPAGAYGYTF. The CDR3 DNA is TGTGCCAGCTCACCAGCAGGGGCCTATGGCTACACCTTC. The rearrangement links TRBV18 to TRBJ1-2, with D possibly matching TRBD1 (6 bases). This CDR3 has 13 residues. Germline CDR1 is KGHSH and CDR2 is LQKENI. V was cut by 2 bases and J by 4 bases, with 8 bases left in between.

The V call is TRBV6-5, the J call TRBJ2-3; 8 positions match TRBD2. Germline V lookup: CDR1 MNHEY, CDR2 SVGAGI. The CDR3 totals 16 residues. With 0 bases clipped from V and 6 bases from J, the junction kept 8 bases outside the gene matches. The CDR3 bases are TGTGCCAGCAGTTACTCCCGGGGGGGCCTAGGTGATACGCAGTATTTT. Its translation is CASSYSRGGLGDTQYF.

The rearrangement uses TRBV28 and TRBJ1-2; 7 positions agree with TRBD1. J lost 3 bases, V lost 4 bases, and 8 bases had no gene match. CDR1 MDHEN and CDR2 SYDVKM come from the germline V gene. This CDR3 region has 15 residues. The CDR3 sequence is CASSSPTGTDYGYTF. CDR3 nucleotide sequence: TGTGCCAGCAGTTCCCCGACAGGGACGGACTATGGCTACACCTTC.

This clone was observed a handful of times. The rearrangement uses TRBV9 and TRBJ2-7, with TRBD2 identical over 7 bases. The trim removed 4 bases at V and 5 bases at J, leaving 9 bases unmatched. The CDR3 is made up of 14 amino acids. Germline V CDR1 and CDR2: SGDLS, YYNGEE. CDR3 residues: CASSSGGLTNEQYF. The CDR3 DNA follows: TGTGCCAGCAGCTCGGGAGGACTTACGAACGAGCAGTACTTC.

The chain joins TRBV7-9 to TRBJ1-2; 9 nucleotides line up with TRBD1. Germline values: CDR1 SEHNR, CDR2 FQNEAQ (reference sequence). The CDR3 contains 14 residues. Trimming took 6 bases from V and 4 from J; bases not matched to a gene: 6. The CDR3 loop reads CASRPGTGSYGYTF. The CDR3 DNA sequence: TGTGCCAGCAGACCCGGGACAGGGTCCTATGGCTACACCTTC. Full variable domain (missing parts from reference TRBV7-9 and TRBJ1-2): DTGVSQNPRHKITKRGQNVTFRCDPISEHNRLYWYRQTLGQGPEFLTYFQNEAQLEKSRLLSDRFSAERPKGSFSTLEIQRTEQGDSAMYLCASRPGTGSYGYTFGSGTRLTVV.

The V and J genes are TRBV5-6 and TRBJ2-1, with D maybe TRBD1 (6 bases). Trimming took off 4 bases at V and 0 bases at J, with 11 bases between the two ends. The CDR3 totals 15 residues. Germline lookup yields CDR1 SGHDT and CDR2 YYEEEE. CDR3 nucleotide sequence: TGTGCCAGCAGCAACCGGGACACCTCCTACAATGAGCAGTTCTTC. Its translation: CASSNRDTSYNEQFF.

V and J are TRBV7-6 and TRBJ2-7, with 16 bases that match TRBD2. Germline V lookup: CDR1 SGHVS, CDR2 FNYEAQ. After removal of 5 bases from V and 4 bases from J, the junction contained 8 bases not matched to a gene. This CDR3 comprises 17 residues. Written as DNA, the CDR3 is TGTGCCAGCAGCCCCCTGGGACTAGCGGGGGGGCCGTACGAGCAGTACTTC. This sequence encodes CASSPLGLAGGPYEQYF.

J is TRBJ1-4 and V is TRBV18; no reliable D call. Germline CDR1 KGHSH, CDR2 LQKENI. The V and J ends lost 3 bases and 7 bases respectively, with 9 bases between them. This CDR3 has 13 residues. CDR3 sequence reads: CASSPGLGEKLFF. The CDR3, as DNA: TGTGCCAGCTCACCGGGCCTGGGTGAAAAACTGTTTTTT.

The CDR3 here is CAISDPGYSNQPQHF. CDR3 nucleotides: TGTGCCATCAGTGATCCGGGTTATAGCAATCAGCCCCAGCATTTT. The rearrangement joins TRBV10-3 to TRBJ1-5; D gene uncertain. The CDR3 is 15 residues long. Germline V gene data show CDR1 as ENHRY and CDR2 as SYGVKD. With 3 bases removed from V and 0 bases from J, the gap between germline ends came to 9 bases.

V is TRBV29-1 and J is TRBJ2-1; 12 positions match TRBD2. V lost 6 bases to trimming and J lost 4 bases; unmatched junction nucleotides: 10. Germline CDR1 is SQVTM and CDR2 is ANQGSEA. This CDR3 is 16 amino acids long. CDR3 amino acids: CSVYPLLAGGYNEQFF. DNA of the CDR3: TGCAGCGTATACCCTCTACTAGCGGGAGGTTACAATGAGCAGTTCTTC.

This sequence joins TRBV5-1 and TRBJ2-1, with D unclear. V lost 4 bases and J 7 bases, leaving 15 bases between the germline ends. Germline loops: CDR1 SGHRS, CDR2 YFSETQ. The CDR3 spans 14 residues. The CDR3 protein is CASSNPPHFNEQFF. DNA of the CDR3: TGCGCCAGCAGCAATCCCCCCCACTTTAATGAGCAGTTCTTC.

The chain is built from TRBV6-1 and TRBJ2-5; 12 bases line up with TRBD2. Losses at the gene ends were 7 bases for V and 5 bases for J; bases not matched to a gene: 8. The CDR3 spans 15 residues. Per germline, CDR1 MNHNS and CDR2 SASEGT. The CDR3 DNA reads TGTGCCAGCAAGGAACTAGCGGGGGGCAGGGAGACCCAGTACTTC. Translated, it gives CASKELAGGRETQYF.